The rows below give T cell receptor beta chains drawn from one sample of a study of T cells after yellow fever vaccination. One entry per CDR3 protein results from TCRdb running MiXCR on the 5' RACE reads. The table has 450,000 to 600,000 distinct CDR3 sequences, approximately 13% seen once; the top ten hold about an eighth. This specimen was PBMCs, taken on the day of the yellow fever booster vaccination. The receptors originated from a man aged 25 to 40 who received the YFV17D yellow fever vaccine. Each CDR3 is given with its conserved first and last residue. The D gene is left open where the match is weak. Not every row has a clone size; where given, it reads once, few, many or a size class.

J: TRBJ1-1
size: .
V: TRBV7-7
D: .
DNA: TGTGCTAGCAGCTCCGACGGCTTCTTT
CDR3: CASSSDGFF

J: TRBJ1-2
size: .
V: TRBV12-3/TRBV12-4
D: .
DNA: TGTGCCAGCAGTATCAACAGGGCTGGCTATGGCTACACCTTC
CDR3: CASSINRAGYGYTF

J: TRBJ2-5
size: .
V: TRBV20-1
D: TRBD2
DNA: TGCAGTGCTAGAGCCCTAGCGGGAGACCAAGAGACCCAGTACTTC
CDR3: CSARALAGDQETQYF

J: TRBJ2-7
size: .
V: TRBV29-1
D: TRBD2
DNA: TGCAGCGTTGTCCCCACCGGGAGGCCCGTTTACGAGCAGTACTTC
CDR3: CSVVPTGRPVYEQYF

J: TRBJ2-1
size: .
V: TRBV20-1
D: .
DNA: TGCAGTGCCAGGGGCCAAGCCCCAAGCTCCTACAATGAGCAGTTCTTC
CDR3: CSARGQAPSSYNEQFF

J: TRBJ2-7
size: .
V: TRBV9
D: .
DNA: TGTGCCAGCAGCCCCAGCGAGGTGGTCTCCTACGAGCAGTACTTC
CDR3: CASSPSEVVSYEQYF

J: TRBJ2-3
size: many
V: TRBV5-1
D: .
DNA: TGCGCCAGCAGCTTATCTAGGTCCACAGATACGCAGTATTTT
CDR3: CASSLSRSTDTQYF

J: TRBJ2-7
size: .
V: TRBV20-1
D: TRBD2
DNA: TGCAGTGCTAGGGGACTAGCGGGGGCGTTCTACGAGCAGTACTTC
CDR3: CSARGLAGAFYEQYF

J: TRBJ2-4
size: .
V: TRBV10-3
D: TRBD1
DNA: TGTGCCATCAGTGAAAGGGGGCCCCAGGGCGACATTCAGTACTTC
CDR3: CAISERGPQGDIQYF

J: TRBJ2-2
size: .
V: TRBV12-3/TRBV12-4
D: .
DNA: TGTGCCAGCAGGGAGTTGACCGCCGGGGAGCTGTTTTTT
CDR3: CASRELTAGELFF

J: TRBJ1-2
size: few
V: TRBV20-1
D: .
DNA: TGCAGTGCTAGAAGAGGAGCGGAAAGATCCTATGGCTACACCTTC
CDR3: CSARRGAERSYGYTF

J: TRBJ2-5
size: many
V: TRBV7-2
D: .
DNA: TGTGCCAGCAGCTTAATCGGGACCCAGTACTTC
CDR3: CASSLIGTQYF

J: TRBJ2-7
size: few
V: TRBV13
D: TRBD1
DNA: TGTGCCAGCAGCTGGAAAACAGGGGGGCAGTACGAGCAGTACTTC
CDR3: CASSWKTGGQYEQYF

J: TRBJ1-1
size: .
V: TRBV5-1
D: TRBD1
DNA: TGCGCCAGCAGCTTAGGACAGGGCATAACTGAAGCTTTCTTT
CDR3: CASSLGQGITEAFF

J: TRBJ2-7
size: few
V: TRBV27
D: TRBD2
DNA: TGTGCCAGCAGTTTCGCGGGAGGGCGAAACGAGCAGTACTTC
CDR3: CASSFAGGRNEQYF

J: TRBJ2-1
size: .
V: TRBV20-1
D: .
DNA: TGCAGTGCCCTCTTTGGGGGCCGAACATCCTACAATGAGCAGTTCTTC
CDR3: CSALFGGRTSYNEQFF

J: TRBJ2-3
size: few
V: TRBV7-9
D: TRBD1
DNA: TGTGCCAGCAGTCCCCGGGACAGGGGTTCCACAGATACGCAGTATTTT
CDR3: CASSPRDRGSTDTQYF

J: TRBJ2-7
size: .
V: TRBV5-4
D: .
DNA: TGTGCCAGCAGCTCCCCCGGGAATAGTCCCTACGAGCAGTACTTC
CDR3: CASSSPGNSPYEQYF